This T cell receptor (beta chain) was identified in a study of Graves' ophthalmopathy and Graves' hyperthyroidism. The study amplified TCR beta CDR3 regions using RNA transcripts. Second-round multiplex PCR came after a first-round RT-PCR that employed HTBI primers. TCRdb fed the multiplex PCR reads into MiXCR, producing one record per CDR3 protein. In the table there are roughly 610,000 distinct CDR3 sequences, about 20% of which are singletons. Germline V gene lookup returns CDR1 DFQATT and CDR2 SNEGSKA (reference sequence). The ends were cut back, 3 bases at V and 7 bases at J, with 12 bases in the middle. This CDR3 contains 12 residues. This clonotype was observed many times.

Sample: peripheral blood. V gene TRBV20-1 combines with J gene TRBJ1-1; D is possibly TRBD1 (6 bases). The receptor was derived from a woman between 18 and 30 years old with stable Graves' hyperthyroidism. Some clones in this sample may be carry-over from other donors' samples. The CDR3 DNA reads as TGCAGTGCTAGGCTTTCAGGGGATGAAGCTTTCTTT. Protein product: CSARLSGDEAFF.